A selection of T cell receptor beta chains follows, all from one sample in a study of cytomegalovirus exposure and HLA in healthy donors. The table came from immunoSEQ multiplex PCR; TCRdb's copy has only in-frame clones and leaves some out. The sample includes around 90,000 clones, about nine tenths of them seen just once. Sample: PBMCs. The receptors stem from a man aged 25 to 45 in good health and CMV-seropositive. The CDR3 runs from the conserved cysteine through the conserved F or W.

v_call,cdr3_aa
TRBV7-9,CASSLRPGLGDEQYF
TRBV28,CAIRQGAGGPSYEQYF
TRBV6-5,CASSLGADQPQHF
TRBV6-5,CASRGTGVETQYF
TRBV5-1,CASSLELAGGLGTDTQYF
TRBV5-4,CASSTHSNEQFF
TRBV21-1,CASSKEITGGPHNEQFF
TRBV19,CASSGRGRPPFKTQYF
TRBV28,CASRPTGQGAEKLFF
TRBV6-6,CASRPQGDLANYGYTF
TRBV27,CASSFRDRGQTDTQYF
TRBV14,CASSQFQVAGNTIYF
TRBV5-4,CASSLAGQTPQAFF
TRBV4-1,CASSRQGTQYF
TRBV4-1,CASSLRGDYGYTF
TRBV2,CASSGGQGLINQPQHF
TRBV11-2,CASSFEGDGYTF
TRBV2,CASTKESGGNTIYF
TRBV5-1,CASSLSAGGGYSYEQYF
TRBV19,CASRTLAGGTNEQFF
TRBV30,CAWSLGGTEAFF
TRBV4-2,CASSQQISGSGSYNEQFF
TRBV27,CASRPGQVNEQFF
TRBV4-1,CASSPWGGVGYQETQYF
TRBV30,CAWSGGQGEADTQYF
TRBV27,CASSLASGSPYEQYF
TRBV27,CASRILGLVGADTQYF